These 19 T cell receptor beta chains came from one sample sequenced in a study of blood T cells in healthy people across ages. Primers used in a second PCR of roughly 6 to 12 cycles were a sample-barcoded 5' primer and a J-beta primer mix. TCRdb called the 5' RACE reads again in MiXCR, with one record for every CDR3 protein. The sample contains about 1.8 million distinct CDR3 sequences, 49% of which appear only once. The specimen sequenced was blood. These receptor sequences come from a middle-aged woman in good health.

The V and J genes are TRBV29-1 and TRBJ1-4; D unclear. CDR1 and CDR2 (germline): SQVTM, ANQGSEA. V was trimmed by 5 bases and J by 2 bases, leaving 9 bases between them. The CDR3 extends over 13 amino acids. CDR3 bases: TGCAGCGTTTCACAGCTTACTAATGAAAAACTGTTTTTT. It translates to CSVSQLTNEKLFF.

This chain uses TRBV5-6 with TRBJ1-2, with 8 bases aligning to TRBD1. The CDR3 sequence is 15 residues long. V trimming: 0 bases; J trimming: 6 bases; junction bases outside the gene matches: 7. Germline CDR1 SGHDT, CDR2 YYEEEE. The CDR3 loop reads CASSLGLRGLNGYTF. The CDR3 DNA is TGTGCCAGCAGCTTGGGCCTCAGGGGGCTGAATGGCTACACCTTC.

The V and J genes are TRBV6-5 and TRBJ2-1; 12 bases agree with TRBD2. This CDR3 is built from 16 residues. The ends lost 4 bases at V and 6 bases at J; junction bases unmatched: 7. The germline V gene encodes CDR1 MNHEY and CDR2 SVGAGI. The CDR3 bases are TGTGCCAGCAGTTCAAAACTAGCGGGGGGATGCAATGAGCAGTTCTTC. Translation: CASSSKLAGGCNEQFF.

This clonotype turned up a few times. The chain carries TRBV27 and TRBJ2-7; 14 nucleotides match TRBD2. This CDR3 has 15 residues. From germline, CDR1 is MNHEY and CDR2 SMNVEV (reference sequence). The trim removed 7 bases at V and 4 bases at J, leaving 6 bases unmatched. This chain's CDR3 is CASTRTSGGSYEQYF. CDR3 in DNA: TGTGCCAGCACTCGGACTAGCGGGGGGTCATACGAGCAGTACTTC.

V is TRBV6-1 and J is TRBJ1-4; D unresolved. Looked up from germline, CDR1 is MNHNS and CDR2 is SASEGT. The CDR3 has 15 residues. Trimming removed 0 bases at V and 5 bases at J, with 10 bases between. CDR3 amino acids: CASSEARHRNEKLFF. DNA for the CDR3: TGTGCCAGCAGTGAAGCTCGGCATCGAAATGAAAAACTGTTTTTT.

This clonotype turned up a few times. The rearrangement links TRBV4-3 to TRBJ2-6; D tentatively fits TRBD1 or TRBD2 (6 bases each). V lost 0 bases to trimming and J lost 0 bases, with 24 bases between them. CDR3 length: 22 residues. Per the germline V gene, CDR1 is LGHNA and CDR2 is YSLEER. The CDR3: CASSQDPVVTGRTSSGANVLTF. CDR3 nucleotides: TGCGCCAGCAGCCAAGACCCGGTCGTAACAGGGAGGACCTCCTCTGGGGCCAACGTCCTGACTTTC.

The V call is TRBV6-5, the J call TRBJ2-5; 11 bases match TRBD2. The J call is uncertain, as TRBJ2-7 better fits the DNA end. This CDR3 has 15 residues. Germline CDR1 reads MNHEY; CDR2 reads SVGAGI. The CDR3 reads CASSATSGGPDEQYF. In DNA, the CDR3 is TGTGCCAGCAGTGCCACTAGCGGGGGTCCCGACGAGCAGTACTTC.

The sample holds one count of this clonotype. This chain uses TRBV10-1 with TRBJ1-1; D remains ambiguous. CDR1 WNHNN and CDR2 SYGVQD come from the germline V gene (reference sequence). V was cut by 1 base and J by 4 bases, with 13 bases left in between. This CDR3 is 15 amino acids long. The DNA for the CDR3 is TGCGCCAGCAGTGAGTATGAGGGAAGGGTCACTGAAGCTTTCTTT. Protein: CASSEYEGRVTEAFF.

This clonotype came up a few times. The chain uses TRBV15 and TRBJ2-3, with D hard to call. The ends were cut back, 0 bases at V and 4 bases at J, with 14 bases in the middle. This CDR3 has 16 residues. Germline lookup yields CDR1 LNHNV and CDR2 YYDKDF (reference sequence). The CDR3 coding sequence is TGTGCCACCAGCAGAGATCTGGAAAGCGTGCCAGATACGCAGTATTTT. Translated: CATSRDLESVPDTQYF.

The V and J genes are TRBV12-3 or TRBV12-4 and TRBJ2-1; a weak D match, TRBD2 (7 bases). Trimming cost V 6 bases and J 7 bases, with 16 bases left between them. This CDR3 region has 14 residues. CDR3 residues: CASSLRGASNEQFF. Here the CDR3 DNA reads TGTGCCAGCAGCCTCCGGGGGGCCTCGAATGAGCAGTTCTTC.

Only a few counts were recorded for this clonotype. The CDR3 coding sequence is TGCGCCAGCAGCCACGGGACTAGCGGGGGACCTGCACAAGAGACCCAGTACTTC. Protein: CASSHGTSGGPAQETQYF. The chain combines TRBV4-3 with TRBJ2-5, with 14 positions matching TRBD2. This CDR3 is 18 amino acids long. V trimming: 3 bases; J trimming: 2 bases; junction bases outside the gene matches: 8. The germline V gene encodes CDR1 LGHNA and CDR2 YSLEER.

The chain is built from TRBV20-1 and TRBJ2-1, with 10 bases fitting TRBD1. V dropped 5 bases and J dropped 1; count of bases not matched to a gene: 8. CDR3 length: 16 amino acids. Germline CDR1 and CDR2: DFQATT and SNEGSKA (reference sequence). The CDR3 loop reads CSASGQGLSSYNEQFF. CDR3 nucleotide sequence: TGCAGTGCTTCGGGACAGGGGCTGTCGTCCTACAATGAGCAGTTCTTC.

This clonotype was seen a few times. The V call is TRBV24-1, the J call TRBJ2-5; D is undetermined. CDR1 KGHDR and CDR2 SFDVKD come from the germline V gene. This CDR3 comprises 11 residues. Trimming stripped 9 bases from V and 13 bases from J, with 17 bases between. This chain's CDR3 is CATGDNTSPYF. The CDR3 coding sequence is TGTGCCACCGGAGACAACACCTCACCGTACTTC.

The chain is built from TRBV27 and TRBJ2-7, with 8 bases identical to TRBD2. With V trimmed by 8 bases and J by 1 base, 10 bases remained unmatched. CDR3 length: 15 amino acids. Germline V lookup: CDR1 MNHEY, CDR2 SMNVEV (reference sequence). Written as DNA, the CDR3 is TGTGCCAGCTCCCTAGCGCGGGGGGCTTCCTACGAGCAGTACTTC. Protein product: CASSLARGASYEQYF.

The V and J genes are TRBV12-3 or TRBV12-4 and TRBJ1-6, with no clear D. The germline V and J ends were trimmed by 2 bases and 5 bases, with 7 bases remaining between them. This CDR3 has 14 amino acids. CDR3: CASSLNWNNSPLHF. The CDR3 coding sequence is TGTGCCAGCAGTTTAAACTGGAATAATTCACCCCTCCACTTT.

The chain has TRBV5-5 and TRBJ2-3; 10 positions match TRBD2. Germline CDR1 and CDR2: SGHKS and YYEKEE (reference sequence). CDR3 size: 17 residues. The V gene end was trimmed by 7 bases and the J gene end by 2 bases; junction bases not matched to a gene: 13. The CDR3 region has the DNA TGTGCCAGCCCCCCCACCGGACTAGCGGACCTCACAGATACGCAGTATTTT. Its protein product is CASPPTGLADLTDTQYF.

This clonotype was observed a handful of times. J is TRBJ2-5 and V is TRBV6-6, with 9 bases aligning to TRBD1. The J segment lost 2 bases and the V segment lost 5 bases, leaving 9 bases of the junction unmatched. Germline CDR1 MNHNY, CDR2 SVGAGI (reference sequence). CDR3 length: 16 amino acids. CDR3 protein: CASSGTGTGHQETQYF. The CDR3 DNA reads TGTGCCAGCAGTGGAACCGGGACAGGGCATCAAGAGACCCAGTACTTC.

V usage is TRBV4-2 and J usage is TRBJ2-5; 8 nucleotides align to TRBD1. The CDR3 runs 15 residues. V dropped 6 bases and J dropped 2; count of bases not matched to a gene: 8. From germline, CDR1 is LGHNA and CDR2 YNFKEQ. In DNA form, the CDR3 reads TGTGCCAGCAGTACGGGACGGACAGGGCAAGAGACCCAGTACTTC. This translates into CASSTGRTGQETQYF.

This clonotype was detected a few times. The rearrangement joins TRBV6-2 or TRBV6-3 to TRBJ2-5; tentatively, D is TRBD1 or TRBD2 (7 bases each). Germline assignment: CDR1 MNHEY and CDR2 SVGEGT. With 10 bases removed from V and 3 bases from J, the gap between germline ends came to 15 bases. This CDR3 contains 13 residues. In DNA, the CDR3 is TGTGCCATCAGACAGGGAGGGAAAGAGACCCAGTACTTC. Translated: CAIRQGGKETQYF.